This record concerns one T cell receptor beta chain sequence. The antigen remains unidentified. The sample is drawn from a study of T cells in Graves' hyperthyroidism and ophthalmopathy. Study-level points and caveats: Ophthalmopathy, as predicted by the model, came a median approximately 5.9 months after the prediction.

Germline CDR1 reads SEHNR; CDR2 reads FQNEAQ (reference sequence). The V end was cut by 8 bases, the J end by 8 bases, with 22 bases between. CDR3 length equals 15 residues. Template material for amplifying TCR beta CDR3 regions consisted of RNA transcripts. HTBI primers were used for first-round RT-PCR of the TCR CDR3. TCRdb reprocessed the multiplex PCR reads via MiXCR and lists one record per CDR3 protein. In the table there are a few hundred thousand distinct CDR3 sequences, about a sixth of which are singletons. Each 10 ml fresh peripheral blood draw supplied the PBMCs. This chain connects TRBV7-9 to TRBJ2-1, with D unresolved. The sample consisted of blood. The receptor's source is a woman aged 40 to 49 with Graves' ophthalmopathy. The CDR3 loop is CASLLVGTIYDEQFF. In nucleotides, the CDR3 is TGTGCCAGCCTCTTAGTAGGCACGATATACGATGAGCAGTTCTTC.